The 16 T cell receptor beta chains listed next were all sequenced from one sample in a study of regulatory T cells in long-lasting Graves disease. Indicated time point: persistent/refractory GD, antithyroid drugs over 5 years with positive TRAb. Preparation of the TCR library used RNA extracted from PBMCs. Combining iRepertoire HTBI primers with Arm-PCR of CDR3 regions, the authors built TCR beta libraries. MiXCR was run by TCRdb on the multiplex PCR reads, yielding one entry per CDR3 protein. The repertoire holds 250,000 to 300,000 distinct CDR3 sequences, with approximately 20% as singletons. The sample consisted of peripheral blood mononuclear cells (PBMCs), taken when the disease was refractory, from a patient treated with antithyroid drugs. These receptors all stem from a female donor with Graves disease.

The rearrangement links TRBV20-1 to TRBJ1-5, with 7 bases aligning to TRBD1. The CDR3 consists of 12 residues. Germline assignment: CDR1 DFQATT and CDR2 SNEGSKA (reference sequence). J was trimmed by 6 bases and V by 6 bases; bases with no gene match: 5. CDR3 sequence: CSARGGTQPQHF. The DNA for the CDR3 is TGCAGTGCCAGGGGGGGCACTCAGCCCCAGCATTTT.

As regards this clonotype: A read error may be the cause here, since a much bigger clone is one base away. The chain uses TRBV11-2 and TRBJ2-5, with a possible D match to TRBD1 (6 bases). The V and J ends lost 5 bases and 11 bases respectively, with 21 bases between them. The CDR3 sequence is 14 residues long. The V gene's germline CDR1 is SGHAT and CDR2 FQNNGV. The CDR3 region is CASSTSNRVGEQYF. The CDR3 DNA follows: TGTGCCAGCAGCACAAGCAACAGGGTGGGGGAGCAGTACTTC.

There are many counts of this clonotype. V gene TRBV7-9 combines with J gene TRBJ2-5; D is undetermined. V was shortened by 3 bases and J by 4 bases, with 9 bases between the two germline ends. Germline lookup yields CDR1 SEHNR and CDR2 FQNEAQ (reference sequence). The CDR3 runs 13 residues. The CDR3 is CASSFPGGETQYF. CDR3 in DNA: TGTGCCAGCAGCTTCCCGGGCGGAGAGACCCAGTACTTC. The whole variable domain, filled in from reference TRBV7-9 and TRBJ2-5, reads DTGVSQNPRHKITKRGQNVTFRCDPISEHNRLYWYRQTLGQGPEFLTYFQNEAQLEKSRLLSDRFSAERPKGSFSTLEIQRTEQGDSAMYLCASSFPGGETQYFGPGTRLLVL.

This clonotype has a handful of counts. The CDR3, as DNA: TGTGCCACCAGCAGAGCCGCGGATCGGCGGGGCTACACCTTC. It codes for CATSRAADRRGYTF. V is TRBV15 and J is TRBJ1-2; no clear D gene. This CDR3 spans 14 amino acids. In germline, CDR1 is LNHNV, CDR2 YYDKDF (reference sequence). The germline V and J ends were trimmed by 1 base and 8 bases, with 14 bases remaining between them.

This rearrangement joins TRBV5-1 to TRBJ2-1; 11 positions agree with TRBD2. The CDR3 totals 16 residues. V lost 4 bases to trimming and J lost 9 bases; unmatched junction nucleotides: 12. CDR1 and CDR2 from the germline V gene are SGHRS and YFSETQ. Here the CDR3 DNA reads TGCGCCAGCAGCCCATACTTAGCGGGAGGGCCGGGTGAGCAGTTCTTC. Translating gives CASSPYLAGGPGEQFF.

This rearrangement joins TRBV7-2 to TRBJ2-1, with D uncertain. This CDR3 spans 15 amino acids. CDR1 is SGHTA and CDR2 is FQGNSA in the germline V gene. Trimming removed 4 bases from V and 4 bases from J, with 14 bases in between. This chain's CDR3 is CASSWMARYYNEQFF. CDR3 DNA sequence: TGTGCCAGCAGCTGGATGGCGAGGTATTACAATGAGCAGTTCTTC.

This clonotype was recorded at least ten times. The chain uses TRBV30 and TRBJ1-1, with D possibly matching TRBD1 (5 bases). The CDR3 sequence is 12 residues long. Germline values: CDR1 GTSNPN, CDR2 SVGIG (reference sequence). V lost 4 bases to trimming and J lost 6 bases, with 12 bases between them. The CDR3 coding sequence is TGTGCCTGGAACAGACTGGGGGCTGAAGCTTTCTTT. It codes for CAWNRLGAEAFF.

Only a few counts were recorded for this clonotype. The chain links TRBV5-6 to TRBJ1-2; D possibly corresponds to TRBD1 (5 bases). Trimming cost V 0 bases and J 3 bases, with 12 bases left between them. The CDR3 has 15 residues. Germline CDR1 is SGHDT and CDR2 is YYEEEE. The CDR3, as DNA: TGTGCCAGCAGCTTGGACCCCAGGGCCTACTATGGCTACACCTTC. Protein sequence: CASSLDPRAYYGYTF.

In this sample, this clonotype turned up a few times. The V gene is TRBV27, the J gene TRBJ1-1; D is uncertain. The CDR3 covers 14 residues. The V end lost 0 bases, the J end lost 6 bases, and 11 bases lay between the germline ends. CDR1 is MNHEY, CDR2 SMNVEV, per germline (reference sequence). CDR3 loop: CASSLSWLGPEAFF. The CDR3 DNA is TGTGCCAGCAGTTTATCTTGGCTGGGTCCTGAAGCTTTCTTT.

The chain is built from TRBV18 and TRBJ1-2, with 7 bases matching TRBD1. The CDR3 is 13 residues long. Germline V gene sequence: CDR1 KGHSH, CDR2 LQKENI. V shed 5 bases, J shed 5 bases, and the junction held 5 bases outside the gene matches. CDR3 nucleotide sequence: TGTGCCAGCTCAGTGGGGACAGTTTATGGCTACACCTTC. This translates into CASSVGTVYGYTF.

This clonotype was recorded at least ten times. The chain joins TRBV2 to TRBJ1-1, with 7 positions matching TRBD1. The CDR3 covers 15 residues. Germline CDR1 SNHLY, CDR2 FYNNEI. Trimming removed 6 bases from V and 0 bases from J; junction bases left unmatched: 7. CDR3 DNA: TGTGCCAGCAGCGAACCGGGGACAGTGAACACTGAAGCTTTCTTT. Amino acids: CASSEPGTVNTEAFF.

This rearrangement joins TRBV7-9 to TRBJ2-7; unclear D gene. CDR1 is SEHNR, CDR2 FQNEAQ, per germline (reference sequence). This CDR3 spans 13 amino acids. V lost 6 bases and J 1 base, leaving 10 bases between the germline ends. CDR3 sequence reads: CASSPDWSYEQYF. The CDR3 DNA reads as TGTGCCAGCAGTCCCGACTGGTCCTACGAGCAGTACTTC.

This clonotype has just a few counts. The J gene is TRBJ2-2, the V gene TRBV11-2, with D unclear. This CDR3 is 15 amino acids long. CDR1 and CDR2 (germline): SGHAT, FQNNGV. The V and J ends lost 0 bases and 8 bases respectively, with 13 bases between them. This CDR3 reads CASSLEPGLTGELFF. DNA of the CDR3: TGTGCCAGCAGCTTAGAACCCGGGTTGACGGGGGAGCTGTTTTTT.

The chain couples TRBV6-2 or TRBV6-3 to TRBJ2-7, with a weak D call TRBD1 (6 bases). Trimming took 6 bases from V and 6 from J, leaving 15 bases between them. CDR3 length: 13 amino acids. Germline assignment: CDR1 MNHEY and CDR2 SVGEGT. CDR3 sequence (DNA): TGTGCCAGCAGCTATGTTAACAGGGTCGAGCAGTACTTC. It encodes CASSYVNRVEQYF.

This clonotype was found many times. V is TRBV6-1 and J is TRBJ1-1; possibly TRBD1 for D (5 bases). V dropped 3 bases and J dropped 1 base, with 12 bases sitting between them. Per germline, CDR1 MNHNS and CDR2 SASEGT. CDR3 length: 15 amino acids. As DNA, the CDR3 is TGTGCCAGCAGTGATGAGGGGAAGGAGAACACTGAAGCTTTCTTT. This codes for CASSDEGKENTEAFF.

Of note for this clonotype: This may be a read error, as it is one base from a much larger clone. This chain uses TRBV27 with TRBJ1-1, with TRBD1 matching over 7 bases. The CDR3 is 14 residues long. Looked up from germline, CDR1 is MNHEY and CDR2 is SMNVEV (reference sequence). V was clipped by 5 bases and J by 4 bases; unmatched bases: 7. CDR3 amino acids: CASSPIPGGTEAFF. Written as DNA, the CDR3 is TGTGCCAGCAGTCCTATACCAGGGGGCACTGAAGCTTTCTTT.